This TCR beta chain was found in a study of blood T cell repertoires in COVID-19. Study background: The United States, Italy and Spain provided the acute and convalescent COVID-19 samples. T cells, B-cell-depleted T cells, or PBMCs supplied cDNA or gDNA.

Authors' methods: Quantification of nucleated cells was approximated via reference gene primer amplification. The repertoire was sequenced with immunoSEQ multiplex PCR; TCRdb's copy has only in-frame clones and lacks some. D and trimming were read from the DNA, whereas the V and J calls and clone size are those reported in that table. Found here are 90,000 to 120,000 clones, around 83% of them singletons; the top ten hold 2% to 2.5%. Germline lookup yields CDR1 SGHKS and CDR2 YYEKEE (reference sequence). V dropped 0 bases and J dropped 10 bases, with 14 bases sitting between them. The CDR3 sequence is 15 residues long.

The clonotype was recovered from a human donor in a cohort sampled during active COVID-19. What was sequenced was peripheral blood. The chain joins TRBV5-5 to TRBJ1-6; D might be TRBD1 (5 bases). This CDR3 reads CASSLELDRHSPLHF. Here the CDR3 DNA reads TGTGCCAGCAGCTTGGAACTTGACAGACACTCACCCCTCCACTTT.